This T cell receptor beta chain was found in a study of blood T cell repertoires in COVID-19. Study as a whole: PBMCs, B-cell-depleted T cells, or T cells provided the cDNA or gDNA that made up the material.

Grouping used clinical history reported by participants in a survey and questionnaire. During the 2 weeks before they entered the study, exposed participants had met someone with a PCR-confirmed or clinician-diagnosed COVID-19 case. V was clipped by 4 bases and J by 2 bases, with 14 bases between them. This CDR3 comprises 15 residues. Germline CDR1 ENHRY, CDR2 SYGVKD. Original analysis: Reference gene primers were amplified, and this amplification served to estimate nucleated cell counts. The table came from immunoSEQ multiplex PCR; TCRdb's copy has only in-frame clones and leaves some out. V and J calls and clone size are as listed in that table; D and trimming were resolved from the DNA. Of a few hundred thousand clones in the sample, around 90% were seen once. This clone was found many times.

The clonotype comes from a man younger than 40 who had been exposed to COVID-19. What was sequenced was PBMCs or T cells enriched from blood (not recorded which). The J gene is TRBJ1-2, the V gene TRBV10-3; the D gene is possibly TRBD1 (5 bases). This CDR3 is CAISGGGRTNYGYTF. CDR3 DNA: TGTGCCATCAGTGGGGGCGGAAGGACCAACTATGGCTACACCTTC.